This record covers a single T cell receptor (beta chain). The antigen is not known. The use of a sample-barcoded 5' primer and a J-beta primer mix characterized a second PCR of roughly 6 to 11 cycles. A single record per CDR3 protein comes from TCRdb applying MiXCR to the 5' RACE reads. The top ten hold less than 9.5% of the sample, which has 1.5 million to 2 million distinct CDR3 sequences, about 28% seen once. These data are taken from a study of blood T cells in healthy people across ages. Study observations and caveats: Per million T cells, TCR beta diversity dropped roughly linearly as age increased.

Isolation of PBMCs gave at least 7 million cells per sample. This CDR3 is built from 15 residues. V was shortened by 6 bases and J by 4 bases, with 16 bases between the two germline ends. Per germline, CDR1 SNHLY and CDR2 FYNNEI. This TCR came from a woman aged 25 to 39 in good health. This chain joins TRBV2 and TRBJ2-1, with D possibly matching TRBD2 (5 bases). The specimen sequenced was blood. CDR3 DNA: TGTGCCAGCAGCCAACTAGATCCCAAATACAATGAGCAGTTCTTC. Protein product: CASSQLDPKYNEQFF.